Listed here are 32 T cell receptor beta chains from one sample, sequenced in a study of blood T cell repertoires in COVID-19. Method: immunoSEQ multiplex PCR; TCRdb's copy keeps in-frame clones and lacks some. The table has about 150,000 clones, more than 75% seen once; the top ten hold less than 7.5%. The sample taken for sequencing was PBMCs or T cells enriched from blood (not recorded which). The receptor source for this set is a woman aged 45-65 years who had recovered from COVID-19.

This clone was seen ten or more times. The genes are TRBV11-2 and TRBJ2-5; 9 nucleotides agree with TRBD2. This CDR3 has 15 amino acids. Germline V CDR1 and CDR2: SGHAT, FQNNGV. J was trimmed by 2 bases and V by 5 bases; bases with no gene match: 6. The CDR3 protein is CASSLGAGGQETQYF. As DNA, the CDR3 is TGTGCCAGCAGCCTTGGAGCGGGGGGACAAGAGACCCAGTACTTC.

The V and J genes are TRBV6-5 and TRBJ1-6; a weak D match, TRBD1 (6 bases). V was pared by 8 bases and J by 5 bases, with 13 bases between. Germline assignment: CDR1 MNHEY and CDR2 SVGAGI. The CDR3 runs to 14 residues. CDR3 nucleotide sequence: TGTGCCAGCCGTAGGGGGGGGGATAATTCACCCCTCCACTTT. This encodes CASRRGGDNSPLHF.

The CDR3 sequence is CASSLYGTGGEAFF. The CDR3, as DNA: TGCGCCAGCAGCTTGTACGGGACAGGGGGTGAAGCTTTCTTT. V gene TRBV5-1 combines with J gene TRBJ1-1, with 11 bases aligning to TRBD1. The J segment lost 7 bases and the V segment lost 1 base, leaving 3 bases of the junction unmatched. CDR3 length: 14 residues. Germline CDR1 SGHRS, CDR2 YFSETQ.

V is TRBV12-3 or TRBV12-4 and J is TRBJ2-4; D may be TRBD2 (5 bases). V was shortened by 3 bases and J by 9 bases, with 9 bases between the two germline ends. The length of the CDR3 is 12 residues. CDR3 nucleotides: TGTGCCAGCAGTTTGGGAGTGGGCATTCAGTACTTC. This encodes CASSLGVGIQYF.

CDR3 nucleotides: TGCGCCAGCAGCTTGGCCGGGGGAAGTCAGCCCCAGCATTTT. It translates to CASSLAGGSQPQHF. V gene TRBV5-1 combines with J gene TRBJ1-5; tentative D call: TRBD1 (5 bases). Per the germline V gene, CDR1 is SGHRS and CDR2 is YFSETQ. This CDR3 spans 14 amino acids. The V end lost 0 bases, the J end lost 6 bases, and 10 bases lay between the germline ends.

The V gene is TRBV20-1, the J gene TRBJ1-6; no clear D gene. Per germline, CDR1 DFQATT and CDR2 SNEGSKA (reference sequence). The CDR3 is 15 amino acids. Trimming removed 3 bases from V and 9 bases from J, with 18 bases in between. The CDR3 here is CSASGQLNTGSPLHF. CDR3 DNA: TGCAGTGCTAGTGGGCAACTCAACACGGGTTCACCCCTCCACTTT.

The V gene is TRBV5-4, the J gene TRBJ1-6; no firm D call. The germline V and J ends were trimmed by 0 bases and 0 bases, with 16 bases remaining between them. The CDR3 length is 19 residues. Germline values: CDR1 SGHNT, CDR2 YYREEE (reference sequence). The CDR3 sequence is CASSLAPGHLSSYNSPLHF. CDR3 DNA: TGTGCCAGCAGCTTGGCCCCGGGTCACCTCAGCTCCTATAATTCACCCCTCCACTTT.

CDR3 protein: CASSLAAGFSGNTIYF. Here the CDR3 DNA reads TGTGCCAGCAGCTTAGCGGCAGGCTTCTCTGGAAACACCATATATTTT. The V call is TRBV7-6, the J call TRBJ1-3; D is unclear. The CDR3 spans 16 residues. Deletions cut 0 bases from V and 0 bases from J, with 9 bases between. Germline-derived CDR1 and CDR2 are SGHVS and FNYEAQ.

The chain combines TRBV28 with TRBJ2-7; D not certain. Germline CDR1 is MDHEN and CDR2 is SYDVKM. CDR3 length: 13 residues. The ends were cut back, 7 bases at V and 9 bases at J, with 19 bases in the middle. The CDR3 is CASNPLDGVLQYV. The CDR3 bases are TGTGCCAGCAATCCCCTGGATGGAGTTTTGCAGTACGTC.

The chain combines TRBV28 with TRBJ2-4, with 11 bases lining up with TRBD2. Trimming took 5 bases from V and 3 from J; bases not matched to a gene: 3. The CDR3 contains 15 residues. The germline V gene encodes CDR1 MDHEN and CDR2 SYDVKM. The CDR3 coding sequence is TGTGCCAGCAGTAGCCTAGCGGGGGGCAAAAACATTCAGTACTTC. It codes for CASSSLAGGKNIQYF.

This clone was picked up one time. This sequence joins TRBV7-9 and TRBJ1-4; tentatively, D is TRBD1 (6 bases). The germline gives CDR1 SEHNR, CDR2 FQNEAQ (reference sequence). The ends were cut back, 5 bases at V and 8 bases at J, with 18 bases in the middle. The CDR3 has 15 amino acids. In DNA form, the CDR3 reads TGTGCCAGCAGCCCACACACAGGGAGAGGGGAAAAACTGTTTTTT. Its translation is CASSPHTGRGEKLFF.

This clone was seen at least ten times. The rearrangement links TRBV10-3 to TRBJ2-7, with a possible D match to TRBD1 (5 bases). Trimming removed 6 bases at V and 4 bases at J, with 10 bases between. The CDR3 has 12 residues. The germline CDR1 and CDR2 sequences are ENHRY and SYGVKD. The CDR3 nucleotides read TGTGCCATCAGCCCCGACAGTTACGAGCAGTACTTC. It codes for CAISPDSYEQYF.

This chain links TRBV4-2 with TRBJ1-3; unclear D gene. Germline CDR1 and CDR2: LGHNA and YNFKEQ. Trimming took 2 bases from V and 0 from J, leaving 8 bases between them. This CDR3 comprises 15 residues. The DNA for the CDR3 is TGTGCCAGCAGCCAAATCGGAGACTCTGGAAACACCATATATTTT. It translates to CASSQIGDSGNTIYF.

The gene calls are TRBV25-1 and TRBJ1-1, with no clear D. This CDR3 is built from 13 residues. The germline CDR1 and CDR2 sequences are MGHDK and SYGVNS. Trimming shortened V by 3 bases and J by 6 bases, and 11 bases separated the two germline ends. As DNA, the CDR3 is TGTGCCAGCAGTGATACCGGGTTCCCTGAAGCTTTCTTT. Its protein product is CASSDTGFPEAFF.

The chain recombines TRBV6-5 with TRBJ1-6, with D tentatively TRBD1 (5 bases). Trimming stripped 7 bases from V and 6 bases from J, with 10 bases between. CDR3 size: 13 residues. Per germline, CDR1 MNHEY and CDR2 SVGAGI. The CDR3 here is CASIDSFNSPLHF. The DNA of the CDR3 is TGTGCCAGCATCGACAGCTTTAATTCACCCCTCCACTTT.

This clone came up once. The CDR3 DNA sequence: TGCGCCAGCAGCACTGGCCTGGGACTCCTCCAAGAGACCCAGTACTTC. Protein: CASSTGLGLLQETQYF. The chain recombines TRBV5-1 with TRBJ2-5; a possible D gene is TRBD2 (6 bases). Germline V gene data show CDR1 as SGHRS and CDR2 as YFSETQ. CDR3 length equals 16 residues. V lost 4 bases, J lost 1 base, and 17 bases lay in between.

This clone was found a few times. The rearrangement joins TRBV4-2 to TRBJ1-6, with D unclear. Germline V CDR1 and CDR2: LGHNA, YNFKEQ. V dropped 1 base and J dropped 7 bases, with 11 bases sitting between them. The CDR3 is made up of 15 amino acids. CDR3 bases: TGTGCCAGCAGCCAAGGAGGACTCGTCAATTCACCCCTCCACTTT. Translation gives CASSQGGLVNSPLHF.

The rearrangement links TRBV2 to TRBJ1-1; the D is unclear. The CDR3 runs to 14 residues. Germline V gene data show CDR1 as SNHLY and CDR2 as FYNNEI. Trimming left V 6 bases short and J 1 base short, with 12 bases between. CDR3 loop: CASRSMRQNTEAFF. The CDR3 bases are TGTGCCAGCAGATCGATGAGACAGAACACTGAAGCTTTCTTT. The full variable domain, its missing parts supplied by reference TRBV2 and TRBJ1-1, is EPEVTQTPSHQVTQMGQEVILRCVPISNHLYFYWYRQILGQKVEFLVSFYNNEISEKSEIFDDQFSVERPDGSNFTLKIRSTKLEDSAMYFCASRSMRQNTEAFFGQGTRLTVV.

The rearrangement joins TRBV5-5 to TRBJ2-5; TRBD2 agrees at 13 bases. With V trimmed by 4 bases and J by 0 bases, 3 bases remained unmatched. Germline V lookup: CDR1 SGHKS, CDR2 YYEKEE (reference sequence). There are 16 residues in the CDR3. The CDR3 DNA follows: TGTGCCAGCAGCCAGACTAGCGGGGGGTACCAAGAGACCCAGTACTTC. This encodes CASSQTSGGYQETQYF.

CDR3 DNA sequence: TGTGCCAGCAGCCACCCGGGACAGACTAATGAAAAACTGTTTTTT. Its protein product is CASSHPGQTNEKLFF. The V and J genes are TRBV7-9 and TRBJ1-4; 7 bases fit TRBD1. CDR1 SEHNR and CDR2 FQNEAQ come from the germline V gene (reference sequence). The CDR3 runs 15 residues. Germline trimming cut 5 bases from V and 2 bases from J; bases unmatched to any gene: 5.

The V call is TRBV10-3, the J call TRBJ1-1, with a weak D call TRBD1 (6 bases). This CDR3 comprises 15 residues. The germline CDR1 and CDR2 sequences are ENHRY and SYGVKD. Trimming cost V 2 bases and J 6 bases, with 16 bases left between them. CDR3 amino acids: CAISEREQGISEAFF. DNA for the CDR3: TGTGCCATCAGTGAGCGAGAACAGGGTATCTCTGAAGCTTTCTTT.

This chain connects TRBV7-3 to TRBJ2-3; the match to TRBD1 covers 8 bases. This CDR3 is built from 19 residues. V lost 0 bases, J lost 0 bases, and 11 bases stayed unmatched. Germline CDR1 and CDR2: SGHTA and FQGTGA. CDR3: CASSLTGRGRLSSTDTQYF. CDR3 DNA sequence: TGTGCCAGCAGCTTAACGGGCAGGGGGCGACTTTCTAGCACAGATACGCAGTATTTT.

The V and J genes are TRBV9 and TRBJ2-3; 11 nucleotides match TRBD2. J lost 5 bases, V lost 1 base, and 12 bases had no gene match. The CDR3 sequence is 18 residues long. CDR1 is SGDLS, CDR2 YYNGEE, per germline. This CDR3 reads CASSVTHTGLAGGDTQYF. The DNA of the CDR3 is TGTGCCAGCAGCGTAACCCACACGGGTCTAGCGGGGGGAGATACGCAGTATTTT.

The V and J genes are TRBV11-3 and TRBJ2-5; 7 bases are a match to TRBD1. CDR3 length: 15 amino acids. CDR1 and CDR2 from the germline V gene are SGHNT and YENEEA. The V segment lost 0 bases and the J segment 2 bases; nucleotides outside the gene matches: 3. The CDR3 sequence: CASSLDGTEQETQYF. In DNA form, the CDR3 reads TGTGCCAGCAGCTTAGATGGGACAGAGCAAGAGACCCAGTACTTC.

The genes are TRBV21-1 and TRBJ1-6; TRBD1, the D gene given by the table, was not confirmed from the DNA. TRBV21-1 is deemed a pseudogene. This CDR3 has 14 amino acids. CDR3 coding DNA: TGTGCCAGCAGCAAACGGCCAGGGGCCTCACCCCTCCACTTT. This gives the protein CASSKRPGASPLHF.

The chain has TRBV6-2 or TRBV6-3 and TRBJ2-3; 14 bases are a match to TRBD2. The CDR3 spans 18 residues. Germline-derived CDR1 and CDR2 are MNHEY and SVGEGT. Trimming took 2 bases from V and 3 from J; bases not matched to a gene: 7. In DNA, the CDR3 is TGTGCCAGCAGTTACACAAGGACTAGCGGGGGGAAAACAGATACGCAGTATTTT. It yields the protein CASSYTRTSGGKTDTQYF.

J is TRBJ1-5 and V is TRBV7-9, with D possibly TRBD1 on 6 matching bases. The length of the CDR3 is 13 residues. The germline V gene encodes CDR1 SEHNR and CDR2 FQNEAQ (reference sequence). Trimming shortened V by 5 bases and J by 6 bases, and 11 bases separated the two germline ends. CDR3 in DNA: TGTGCCAGCAGCCAACAGGGAAGTCAGCCCCAGCATTTT. This encodes CASSQQGSQPQHF.

This clone was detected a few times. One end of the junction is discordant with germline, which a read error may explain. This chain uses TRBV7-9 with TRBJ2-7; a weak D match, TRBD1 (5 bases). Germline lookup yields CDR1 SEHNR and CDR2 FQNEAQ (reference sequence). The CDR3 is 14 residues long. CDR3 DNA sequence: TGTGCTAGCAACGGGCAGGGATTAAACTACGAGCAGTACTTC. The encoded protein is CASNGQGLNYEQYF.

The gene calls are TRBV5-1 and TRBJ1-4, with 9 bases fitting TRBD1. CDR1 is SGHRS and CDR2 is YFSETQ in the germline V gene. This CDR3 is built from 15 residues. Trimming took 4 bases from V and 3 from J; bases not matched to a gene: 4. This CDR3 is CASSPGQGSNEKLFF. The CDR3 DNA follows: TGCGCCAGCAGCCCCGGACAGGGGTCTAATGAAAAACTGTTTTTT.

The rearrangement joins TRBV19 to TRBJ2-5; D may be TRBD2 (5 bases). The germline CDR1 and CDR2 sequences are LNHDA and SQIVND (reference sequence). Trimming took off 6 bases at V and 4 bases at J, with 21 bases between the two ends. CDR3 length: 16 amino acids. CDR3 sequence: CASSPWRGIVRETQYF. The CDR3 bases are TGTGCCAGTAGCCCATGGCGAGGGATTGTGAGAGAGACCCAGTACTTC.

V is TRBV14 and J is TRBJ1-1; no clear D. Germline loops: CDR1 SGHDN, CDR2 FVKESK. Deletions cut 2 bases from V and 6 bases from J, with 13 bases between. The length of the CDR3 is 14 residues. CDR3 nucleotide sequence: TGTGCCAGCAGCCAACTCCGGAAGGGAGCTGAAGCTTTCTTT. This codes for CASSQLRKGAEAFF.

The chain employs TRBV5-1 and TRBJ2-3; 10 bases map to TRBD1. After removal of 4 bases from V and 2 bases from J, the junction contained 7 bases not matched to a gene. This CDR3 comprises 16 residues. CDR1 SGHRS and CDR2 YFSETQ come from the germline V gene. In DNA, the CDR3 is TGCGCCAGCAGCCTAGGGACAGGGGATTTCACAGATACGCAGTATTTT. The encoded protein is CASSLGTGDFTDTQYF.